This T cell receptor (beta chain) originates from a study of patients and donors after allogeneic stem cell transplantation. Via MiXCR, TCRdb re-called the RT-PCR reads, giving one row per CDR3 protein. Of roughly 940,000 distinct CDR3 sequences in the sample, about a sixth were seen once. There are 14 residues in the CDR3. V dropped 6 bases and J dropped 6; count of bases not matched to a gene: 9. This receptor was identified in a human donor who was either an allogeneic HSCT recipient or a stem cell or donor lymphocyte infusion donor (not recorded which). It is not recorded whose cells these are; they may come from a transplant donor. This chain uses TRBV12-3 or TRBV12-4 with TRBJ1-1; the match to TRBD1 covers 8 bases. Sequenced input: blood, either unsorted or a sorted T cell fraction (not recorded which). The CDR3 here is CASRKTGGRAEAFF. Written as DNA, the CDR3 is TGTGCCAGCAGAAAAACAGGGGGTCGCGCTGAAGCTTTCTTT.